Below, 6 T cell receptor beta chains from the same sample are listed, as sequenced in a study of T-cell reconstitution after alpha-beta-depleted transplantation in children listed by TCRdb under 2016. The library was prepared using PCR. Sequencing instrument: Illumina HiSeq 2500. TCR libraries were prepared with molecular barcoding, using unique molecular identifiers to normalize TCRbeta repertoire quantification. Using fastp trimming at Q25 and MiXCR clonotype assembly, TCRdb reanalyzed the public sequencing data and kept in-frame beta chains. Each entry merges the rows of one CDR3 protein and shows their most common DNA and genes. The sample table lists some 450,000 distinct CDR3 sequences, over 40% of them with a count of one. 25% to 30% of the sample is in the top ten clones. Reading the label with the study, this specimen's treatment or condition is: allogeneic hematopoietic cell transplantation with graft depleted of TCRalphabeta T cells and CD19 B cells.

This specimen consisted of PBMCs, obtained before TCRalphabeta/CD19-depleted stem cell transplant. Every receptor here comes from a girl between 2 and 10 years old with aplastic anemia, due to receive a stem cell transplant.

This clonotype was seen just once. The chain is built from TRBV12-3 or TRBV12-4 and TRBJ1-1; the D is unclear. Trimming pared 6 bases from V and 2 bases from J, leaving 13 bases between. This CDR3 is built from 14 residues. CDR3 in amino acids: CASSFTPTNTEAFF. The CDR3 region has the DNA TGTGCCAGCAGCTTCACACCTACTAACACTGAAGCTTTCTTT.

This clonotype was detected many times. CDR3 coding DNA: TGTGCCAGCAGCCAACTTTCAGGGCAAGAGACCCAGTACTTC. Translation: CASSQLSGQETQYF. The chain combines TRBV3-1 with TRBJ2-5, with D possibly TRBD1 on 5 matching bases. Germline values: CDR1 LGHDT, CDR2 YNNKEL (reference sequence). This CDR3 contains 14 residues. Trimming left V 2 bases short and J 2 bases short, with 9 bases between.

The gene calls are TRBV5-1 and TRBJ2-7; D is undetermined. V lost 4 bases, J lost 3 bases, and 14 bases lay in between. Per the germline V gene, CDR1 is SGHRS and CDR2 is YFSETQ. The CDR3 covers 14 residues. The CDR3 DNA sequence: TGCGCCAGCAGCATGAGTGTTCCGGACTACGAGCAGTACTTC. Translated, it gives CASSMSVPDYEQYF.

J is TRBJ2-7 and V is TRBV12-3 or TRBV12-4; TRBD2 is a possible D gene (6 bases). The CDR3 is 17 amino acids. V was clipped by 4 bases and J by 2 bases, with 21 bases between them. In DNA, the CDR3 is TGTGCCAGCAGTTCCCTGGTGGGCGGGACTTTCCCCTACGAGCAGTACTTC. It codes for CASSSLVGGTFPYEQYF.

This clonotype was observed at least ten times. J is TRBJ2-1 and V is TRBV5-1, with 9 bases matching TRBD2. In germline, CDR1 is SGHRS, CDR2 YFSETQ. After removal of 0 bases from V and 7 bases from J, the junction contained 8 bases not matched to a gene. This CDR3 comprises 16 residues. In DNA, the CDR3 is TGCGCCAGCAGCTTGGTAGCGGGAGCCTTACGGAATGAGCAGTTCTTC. This translates into CASSLVAGALRNEQFF.

In this sample, this clonotype turned up many times. The genes are TRBV18 and TRBJ2-7; D is tentatively TRBD1 or TRBD2 (5 bases each). V was clipped by 1 base and J by 3 bases, with 7 bases between them. The CDR3 has 13 residues. From germline, CDR1 is KGHSH and CDR2 LQKENI. CDR3 region: CASSPRDVYEQYF. The CDR3, as DNA: TGTGCCAGCTCACCACGGGACGTCTACGAGCAGTACTTC.